A single sample is the source of the 21 T cell receptor beta chains below, sequenced in a study of CXCR3-negative and CXCR3-positive naive CD8 T cells. The TRB cDNA libraries were prepared by 5' RACE with UMI labels. From its re-call of the 5' RACE reads, TCRdb lists each CDR3 protein once, without DNA. Listed are about 130,000 distinct CDR3 sequences; roughly 0.31% falls within the top ten. The sample consisted of naive CXCR3- CD8+ T cells from blood. The sample's subset: CD45RO-CCR7+CD27+CD95- naive CD8+ T cells lacking CXCR3 (TNR3-). These receptors all stem from a human donor in good health. Some clones in this sample may be carry-over from other donors' samples.

This chain links TRBV7-9 with TRBJ2-3. Germline CDR1 and CDR2: SEHNR and FQNEAQ (reference sequence). The CDR3 is made up of 15 amino acids. CDR3: CASSTTTLSTDTQYF.

The J gene is TRBJ1-1, the V gene TRBV6-5. The length of the CDR3 is 12 residues. The V gene's germline CDR1 is MNHEY and CDR2 SVGAGI. The chain's CDR3 is CASSYSGGAAFF.

The V call is TRBV20-1, the J call TRBJ2-1; TCRdb names TRBD1, which stays unverified in the absence of DNA. The CDR3 is made up of 14 amino acids. Germline-derived CDR1 and CDR2 are DFQATT and SNEGSKA (reference sequence). The CDR3 region is CSAKEIGTDNEQFF.

The chain combines TRBV18 with TRBJ2-4; TCRdb outputs TRBD1, but without DNA this stays unchecked. The germline CDR1 and CDR2 sequences are KGHSH and LQKENI. The CDR3 is 11 residues long. CDR3 in amino acids: CASSPGDIQYF.

The chain is built from TRBV29-1 and TRBJ2-1. Germline CDR1 reads SQVTM; CDR2 reads ANQGSEA. The CDR3 runs 14 residues. The CDR3 loop is CSVEGISSYNEQFF.

The chain combines TRBV7-9 with TRBJ1-1; TCRdb names TRBD1, which stays unverified in the absence of DNA. In germline, CDR1 is SEHNR, CDR2 FQNEAQ (reference sequence). The length of the CDR3 is 13 residues. The CDR3 sequence: CASRTGENTEAFF.

The chain is built from TRBV29-1 and TRBJ2-1; TCRdb gives TRBD1 as the D gene, but with no DNA this cannot be confirmed. The CDR3 is made up of 16 amino acids. The V gene's germline CDR1 is SQVTM and CDR2 ANQGSEA. CDR3 in amino acids: CSVEGQAASSYNEQFF.

The chain has TRBV4-1 and TRBJ2-2. The CDR3 runs to 14 residues. The germline V gene encodes CDR1 MGHRA and CDR2 YSYEKL. The CDR3 loop reads CASSQGRTSGELFF.

The chain uses TRBV4-1 and TRBJ2-1; absent DNA, TCRdb's TRBD2 call cannot be checked. The CDR3 has 17 amino acids. The germline V gene has CDR1 MGHRA and CDR2 YSYEKL. The CDR3 loop reads CASSLINSGSSYNEQFF.

The chain employs TRBV5-1 and TRBJ2-1. The V gene's germline CDR1 is SGHRS and CDR2 YFSETQ. The CDR3 is made up of 16 amino acids. CDR3 residues: CASSLRLRGSYNEQFF.

The chain recombines TRBV7-9 with TRBJ1-1; absent DNA, TCRdb's TRBD1 call cannot be checked. Germline V CDR1 and CDR2: SEHNR, FQNEAQ (reference sequence). The CDR3 consists of 16 residues. The CDR3 spells CASSLVDRQGNTEAFF. The variable domain in full, completed from reference TRBV7-9 and TRBJ1-1, reads DTGVSQNPRHKITKRGQNVTFRCDPISEHNRLYWYRQTLGQGPEFLTYFQNEAQLEKSRLLSDRFSAERPKGSFSTLEIQRTEQGDSAMYLCASSLVDRQGNTEAFFGQGTRLTVV.

The genes are TRBV29-1 and TRBJ2-6; TCRdb picks TRBD1, but there is no DNA to check that call. Looked up from germline, CDR1 is SQVTM and CDR2 is ANQGSEA. This CDR3 has 19 residues. The CDR3 loop is CSVEDYKGTGGSGANVLTF.

The genes are TRBV3-1 and TRBJ1-3; TCRdb picks TRBD1, but there is no DNA to check that call. Germline loops: CDR1 LGHDT, CDR2 YNNKEL (reference sequence). This CDR3 has 17 amino acids. The CDR3 spells CASSQDRNGPGGNTIYF.

This chain uses TRBV29-1 with TRBJ2-7. Germline loops: CDR1 SQVTM, CDR2 ANQGSEA. This CDR3 comprises 11 residues. The CDR3 sequence: CSVGSNYEQYF.

The chain recombines TRBV4-1 with TRBJ2-7; TCRdb names TRBD1, which stays unverified in the absence of DNA. The germline V gene encodes CDR1 MGHRA and CDR2 YSYEKL. This CDR3 has 16 residues. The CDR3: CASSRGGRDKDYEQYF.

The J gene is TRBJ2-7, the V gene TRBV29-1. The CDR3 loop spans 12 amino acids. Germline V gives CDR1 SQVTM, CDR2 ANQGSEA. CDR3 protein: CSVEDRPYEQYF.

This sequence joins TRBV27 and TRBJ1-1; the D gene TCRdb calls, TRBD1, cannot be checked with no DNA. Germline values: CDR1 MNHEY, CDR2 SMNVEV (reference sequence). The CDR3 contains 13 residues. The CDR3 here is CASTGTGHGEAFF.

CDR3 loop: CASSLAGTDETQYF. The chain couples TRBV7-9 to TRBJ2-5; absent DNA, TCRdb's TRBD1 call cannot be checked. Germline CDR1 and CDR2: SEHNR and FQNEAQ (reference sequence). There are 14 residues in the CDR3.

The chain joins TRBV28 to TRBJ2-7; as DNA is missing, the TRBD1 call by TCRdb cannot be tested. The germline V gene has CDR1 MDHEN and CDR2 SYDVKM. The CDR3 has 15 residues. CDR3 in amino acids: CASSSWTQGSYEQYF.

CDR3 protein: CASSLRPRDRTLDSNQPQHF. The chain recombines TRBV7-2 with TRBJ1-5; TCRdb reports TRBD1, a call that lacks DNA to check it against. The CDR3 is 20 amino acids. In germline, CDR1 is SGHTA, CDR2 FQGNSA.

The rearrangement links TRBV5-1 to TRBJ2-7. This CDR3 is 12 amino acids long. In germline, CDR1 is SGHRS, CDR2 YFSETQ. CDR3 residues: CASRAASYEQYF.